This T cell receptor beta chain was captured in a study of T-cell memory formation after mild COVID-19. TCRdb called the 5' RACE reads again in MiXCR, with one record for every CDR3 protein. The sample has tens of thousands of distinct CDR3 sequences; approximately 15% are singletons. The germline V gene has CDR1 SGHNT and CDR2 YYREEE (reference sequence). The CDR3 contains 17 residues. The V end lost 4 bases, the J end lost 1 base, and 20 bases lay between the germline ends. The receptor comes from an adult woman who had mild COVID-19 (a few samples of this study predate the infection). Cell type and time point are not known. The V gene is TRBV5-4, the J gene TRBJ1-1, with D possibly TRBD1 on 5 matching bases. Sequencing used PBMCs or a T cell subset sorted from them (not recorded which). CDR3: CASSRLSRDITNTEAFF. As DNA, the CDR3 is TGTGCCAGCAGCCGATTGAGCAGGGATATTACGAACACTGAAGCTTTCTTT.